These T cell receptor beta chains were read from a single sample in a study of T cells in Graves' hyperthyroidism and ophthalmopathy. TCRdb reprocessed the multiplex PCR reads with MiXCR, giving one entry per CDR3 protein. The table lists around 300,000 distinct CDR3 sequences, about 15% of them singletons. Sequenced sample: blood. Receptor source: a woman aged 25 to 39 with Graves' hyperthyroidism. Both conserved end residues are part of each CDR3. Fields, in order: V gene, J gene, D gene, CDR3 protein. A D gene is named only where the DNA matches it firmly.

TRBV27	TRBJ2-6	.	CASSLRFDAGANVLTF
TRBV6-2/TRBV6-3	TRBJ2-4	TRBD1	CASSDRDRQNIQYF
TRBV10-3	TRBJ2-3	.	CAARGADTQYF
TRBV7-8	TRBJ1-1	.	CASSRQTMQKNTEAFF
TRBV12-3/TRBV12-4	TRBJ2-7	.	CASSFGSTGAYEQYF
TRBV7-3	TRBJ2-3	TRBD2	CASSLVVGTSGVGTQYF
TRBV28	TRBJ2-5	.	CASRGDPAQETQYF
TRBV2	TRBJ2-1	.	CASSDPGGTYNEQFF
TRBV10-1	TRBJ2-1	TRBD2	CASSVGTSKNEQFF
TRBV7-6	TRBJ2-1	.	CASSLSPAGGANEQFF
TRBV2	TRBJ2-2	.	CATFQGGGSTGELFF
TRBV11-1	TRBJ1-1	.	CASSLGAFASMNTEAFF
TRBV20-1	TRBJ2-4	.	CSARTGPPNSIQYF
TRBV6-1	TRBJ1-5	.	CASRDDNNQPQHF
TRBV24-1	TRBJ1-2	TRBD1	CATSDRTGIGYGYTF
TRBV11-1	TRBJ2-5	TRBD2	CASSPWELAGVRETQYF
TRBV20-1	TRBJ2-4	TRBD2	CSAPALADINIQYF
TRBV27	TRBJ2-7	TRBD2	CASSVLLAGGIGEQYF
TRBV28	TRBJ2-2	.	CASKAGGELFF
TRBV14	TRBJ2-1	TRBD2	CASRKSGTTSGYNEQFF
TRBV7-9	TRBJ2-2	.	CASSQSLGGGTPRELFF
TRBV30	TRBJ1-4	.	CAWSDGANEKLFF
TRBV19	TRBJ2-1	.	CASSDSPGGNNEQFF
TRBV6-2/TRBV6-3	TRBJ2-5	TRBD2	CASSYLAGGPEETQYF
TRBV28	TRBJ1-2	.	CASSPNLGQYGYTF
TRBV12-3/TRBV12-4	TRBJ2-2	.	CASSLGLGGELFF
TRBV28	TRBJ2-7	.	CASSKDIPTFDEQYF
TRBV7-2	TRBJ2-5	.	CASSRPGSNGETQYF
TRBV11-1	TRBJ1-2	.	CASSYANSYGYTF
TRBV6-5	TRBJ2-1	.	CASSYSMYSGNEQFF
TRBV20-1	TRBJ1-5	.	CSARAARENQPQHF
TRBV3-1	TRBJ1-2	.	CASRPSRGIGYTF
TRBV27	TRBJ1-2	.	CASSSYRGDPLGYTF
TRBV5-4	TRBJ2-1	.	CASSFRGGNEQFF
TRBV20-1	TRBJ2-3	.	CSATPWDPPADTQYF
TRBV5-1	TRBJ2-1	.	CASSLNYNEQFF
TRBV15	TRBJ2-7	TRBD1	CATSSYRDSSYEQYF
TRBV30	TRBJ2-5	TRBD1	CAWSVLTGGLWETQYF
TRBV4-3	TRBJ2-3	.	CASSQDWGADTQYF
TRBV5-1	TRBJ1-1	TRBD1	CASSLAGTGGTEAFF
TRBV10-2	TRBJ2-7	.	CASKVVAGYEQYF
TRBV7-7	TRBJ2-5	TRBD2	CASSLGGSQQETQYF
TRBV6-4	TRBJ2-2	TRBD2	CASKTSGDTGELFF
TRBV28	TRBJ1-6	.	CASTTLPLGNSPLHF
TRBV11-2	TRBJ1-2	.	CLTGQGYGYTF
TRBV28	TRBJ1-2	.	CASTPGGGYGYTF
TRBV11-2	TRBJ2-7	TRBD2	CASSGTSGGHEQYF
TRBV15	TRBJ1-1	.	CATSRELNTEAFF
TRBV28	TRBJ1-2	.	CASSLWSGTDGYTF
TRBV7-2	TRBJ2-6	TRBD2	CASSLGRGSSGANVLTF
TRBV20-1	TRBJ2-3	TRBD2	CSAQAAGLGVDTQYF
TRBV7-9	TRBJ1-4	.	CASSGGGNGEKLFF
TRBV3-1	TRBJ2-3	TRBD1	CASSGRDSRTDTQYF
TRBV20-1	TRBJ2-7	TRBD2	CSQMTSGTYEQYF
TRBV28	TRBJ2-2	.	CASSIGTSWELFF
TRBV15	TRBJ2-4	TRBD1	CATSRDVPGTGSSRRNIQYF
TRBV15	TRBJ2-3	.	CATSREYTDTQYF
TRBV7-2	TRBJ2-2	TRBD1	CASSFRGRTGRMFF
TRBV30	TRBJ2-1	.	CAWRARGGRGNEQFF
TRBV24-1	TRBJ2-3	TRBD2	CATSARGDTQYF